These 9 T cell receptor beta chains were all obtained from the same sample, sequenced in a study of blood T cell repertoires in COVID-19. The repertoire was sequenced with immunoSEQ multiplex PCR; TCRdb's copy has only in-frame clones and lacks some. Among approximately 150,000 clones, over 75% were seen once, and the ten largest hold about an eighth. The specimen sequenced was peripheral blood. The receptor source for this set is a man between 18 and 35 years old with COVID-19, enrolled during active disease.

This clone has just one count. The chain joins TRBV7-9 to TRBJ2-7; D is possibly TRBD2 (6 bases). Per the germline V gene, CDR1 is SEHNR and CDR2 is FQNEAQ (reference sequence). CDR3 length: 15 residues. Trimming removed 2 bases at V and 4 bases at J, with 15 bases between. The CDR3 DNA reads TGTGCCAGCAGCTTACCGGGACTCCCGACATACGAGCAGTACTTC. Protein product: CASSLPGLPTYEQYF.

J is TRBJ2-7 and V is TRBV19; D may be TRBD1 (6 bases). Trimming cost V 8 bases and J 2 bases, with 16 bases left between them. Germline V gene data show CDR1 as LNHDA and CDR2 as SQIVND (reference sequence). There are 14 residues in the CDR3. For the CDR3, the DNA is TGTGCCAGTCAGCCCGGACAGAACGCCTACGAGCAGTACTTC. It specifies CASQPGQNAYEQYF.

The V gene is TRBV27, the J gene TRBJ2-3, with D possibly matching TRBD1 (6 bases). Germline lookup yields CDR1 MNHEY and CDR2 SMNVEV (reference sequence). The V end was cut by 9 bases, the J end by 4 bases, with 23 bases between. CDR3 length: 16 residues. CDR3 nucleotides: TGTGCCAGTATCTTAAGGGCAGGGGTGAGCGCAGATACGCAGTATTTT. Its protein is CASILRAGVSADTQYF.

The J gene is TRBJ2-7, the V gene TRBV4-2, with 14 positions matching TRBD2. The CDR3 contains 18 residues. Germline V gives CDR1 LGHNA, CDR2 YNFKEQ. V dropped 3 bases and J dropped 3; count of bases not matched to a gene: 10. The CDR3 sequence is CASSHLGLAGGSGYEQYF. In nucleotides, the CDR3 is TGTGCCAGCAGCCACCTCGGACTAGCGGGAGGAAGTGGCTACGAGCAGTACTTC.

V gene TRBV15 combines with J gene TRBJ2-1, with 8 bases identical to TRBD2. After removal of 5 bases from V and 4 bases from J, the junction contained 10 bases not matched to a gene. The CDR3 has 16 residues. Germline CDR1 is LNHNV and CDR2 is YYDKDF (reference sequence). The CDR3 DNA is TGTGCCACCAGCTCCCCTCTAGCGGGTAAATACAATGAGCAGTTCTTC. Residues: CATSSPLAGKYNEQFF.

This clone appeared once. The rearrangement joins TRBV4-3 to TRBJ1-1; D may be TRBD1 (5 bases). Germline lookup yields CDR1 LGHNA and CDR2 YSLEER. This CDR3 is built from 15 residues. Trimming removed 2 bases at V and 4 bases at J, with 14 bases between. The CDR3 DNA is TGCGCCAGCAGCCAATATGGGCAGGGTGCCACTGAAGCTTTCTTT. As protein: CASSQYGQGATEAFF.

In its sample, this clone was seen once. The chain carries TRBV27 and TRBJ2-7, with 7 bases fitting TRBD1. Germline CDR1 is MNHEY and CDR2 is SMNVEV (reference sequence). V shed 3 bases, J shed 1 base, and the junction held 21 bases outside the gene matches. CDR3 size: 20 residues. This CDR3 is CASSLHTGTAYLQGSYEQYF. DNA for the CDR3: TGTGCCAGCAGTTTGCACACCGGGACAGCCTACCTTCAAGGGTCCTACGAGCAGTACTTC.

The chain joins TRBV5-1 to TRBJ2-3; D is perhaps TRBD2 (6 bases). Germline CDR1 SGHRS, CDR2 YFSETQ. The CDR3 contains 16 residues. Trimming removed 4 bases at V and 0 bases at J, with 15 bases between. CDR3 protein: CASSPGLSTSTDTQYF. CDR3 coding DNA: TGCGCCAGCAGCCCGGGACTTTCTACTAGCACAGATACGCAGTATTTT.

CDR3 amino acids: CASSSGQSNQPQHF. Here the CDR3 DNA reads TGTGCCAGCAGCTCGGGACAGAGCAATCAGCCCCAGCATTTT. This chain uses TRBV13 with TRBJ1-5; 7 positions agree with TRBD1. Germline loops: CDR1 PRHDT, CDR2 FYEKMQ (reference sequence). The V and J ends lost 4 bases and 1 base, in that order; junction bases with no gene match: 1. CDR3 length: 14 amino acids.